This T cell receptor beta chain was sequenced for a study of beta chain features in type 1 diabetes. General study findings and limits: More deletions and fewer insertions at VDJ junctions were seen in type 1 diabetes patients. cDNA sequencing could over-represent cells with high TCR expression. Among all four CD4+ subsets, Type 1 diabetes patients had TCRB CDR3s that were moderately but significantly shorter.

This clone showed up just a few times. As yet, its antigen is unknown. Markers CD45RO/CCR7/CD25/CD127/CD95/CD27 served to sort CD4+ naive, central memory, regulatory and stem cell-like memory cells. Expressed TCRB transcripts were sequenced because the entire RNA isolate underwent reverse transcription. Profiling relied on immunoSEQ multiplex PCR, and the TCRdb table lists in-frame clones only, not all of them. The data hold hundreds of thousands of clones, with over 12% observed a single time. Sequenced input: naive CD4+ T cells from blood. The origin of this receptor is a man between 18 and 29 years old with type 1 diabetes.

In DNA, the CDR3 is TGTGCCAGCAGTCCCCGCGGTGACACTGAAGCTTTCTTT. Translation gives CASSPRGDTEAFF. The chain carries TRBV5-4 and TRBJ1-1, with D hard to call. CDR3 size: 13 residues. CDR1 is SGHNT and CDR2 is YYREEE in the germline V gene (reference sequence). The V end was cut by 5 bases, the J end by 3 bases, with 11 bases between. Supplemented by reference TRBV5-4 and TRBJ1-1, the full variable domain reads ETGVTQSPTHLIKTRGQQVTLRCSSQSGHNTVSWYQQALGQGPQFIFQYYREEENGRGNFPPRFSGLQFPNYSSELNVNALELDDSALYLCASSPRGDTEAFFGQGTRLTVV.